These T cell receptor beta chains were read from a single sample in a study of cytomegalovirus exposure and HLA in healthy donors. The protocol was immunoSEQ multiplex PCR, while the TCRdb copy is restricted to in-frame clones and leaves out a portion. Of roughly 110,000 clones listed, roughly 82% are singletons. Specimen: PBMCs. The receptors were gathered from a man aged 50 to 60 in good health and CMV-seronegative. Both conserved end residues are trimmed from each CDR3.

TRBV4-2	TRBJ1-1	ASSGDRGRGEAF
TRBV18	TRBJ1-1	ASSPPTGQGYTEAF
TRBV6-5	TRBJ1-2	ASSRQFQGRGYT
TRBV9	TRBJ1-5	ASSLGQDNQPQH
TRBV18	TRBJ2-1	ASSPPVGQGDSYNEQF
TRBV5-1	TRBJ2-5	ASSLAGTGRETQY
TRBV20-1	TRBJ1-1	SARAGTEAF
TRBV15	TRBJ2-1	ATSKPGQGVNEQF
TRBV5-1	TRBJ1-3	ASSVDVEGSIY
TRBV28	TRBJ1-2	ASRGSGVILNGYT
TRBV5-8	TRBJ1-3	ASSDLPPGAGNTIY
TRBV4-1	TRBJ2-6	ASSHPGQGLAQFSGANVLT
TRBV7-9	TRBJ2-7	SSSLAGSEQY
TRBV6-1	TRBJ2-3	ASSEGSGGAGTDTQY
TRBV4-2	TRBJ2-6	ASSQGTESDVLT
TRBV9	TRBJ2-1	ASSVVRGNEQF
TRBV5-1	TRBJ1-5	ASSLGGGGQPQH
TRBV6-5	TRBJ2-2	ASRSQRDTGELF
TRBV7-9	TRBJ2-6	SSSQQGGGSGANVLT
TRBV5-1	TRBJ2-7	ASSLTGRTYEQY
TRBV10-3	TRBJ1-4	AIRDGVATNEKLF
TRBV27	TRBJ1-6	ASSLNEGVYNSPLH
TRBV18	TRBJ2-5	ASSPRPRQGGEETQY
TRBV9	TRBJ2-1	ASSPRGGEQF
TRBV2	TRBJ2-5	ASRGGSGVVETQY
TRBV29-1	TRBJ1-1	SVGWTGSSEAF
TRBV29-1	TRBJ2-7	SARQGAQEEQY
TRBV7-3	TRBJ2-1	ASSPRTSGGADYNEQF
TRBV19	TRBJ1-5	ASSWGGRRGNQPQH
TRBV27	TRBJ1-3	ASSLHRAANTIY
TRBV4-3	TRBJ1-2	ASSQELGSGYGYT
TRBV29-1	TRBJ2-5	SVQSGTSRTQY
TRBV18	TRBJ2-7	ASSHTSGASYEQY
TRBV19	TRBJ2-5	ASSSGLAKETQY
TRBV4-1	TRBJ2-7	ASSLQTGGDSSYEQY